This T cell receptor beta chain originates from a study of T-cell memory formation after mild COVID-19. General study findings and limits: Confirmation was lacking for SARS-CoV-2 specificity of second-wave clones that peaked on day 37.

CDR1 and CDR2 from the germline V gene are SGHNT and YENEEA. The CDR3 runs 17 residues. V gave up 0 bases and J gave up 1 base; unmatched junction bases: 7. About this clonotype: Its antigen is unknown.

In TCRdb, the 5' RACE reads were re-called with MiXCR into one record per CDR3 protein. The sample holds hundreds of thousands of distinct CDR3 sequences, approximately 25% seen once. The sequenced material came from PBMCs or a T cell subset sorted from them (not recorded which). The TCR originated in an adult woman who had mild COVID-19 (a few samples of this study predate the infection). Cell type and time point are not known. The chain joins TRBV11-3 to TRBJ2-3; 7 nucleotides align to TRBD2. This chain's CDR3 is CASSLEGLAGRTDTQYF. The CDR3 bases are TGTGCCAGCAGCTTAGAGGGGTTAGCGGGCCGCACAGATACGCAGTATTTT.